This TCR beta chain stems from a study of shared clonotypes between healthy human individuals (TCRdb year 2020). Background for the entire study: The cohort comprised a couple of women and three men aged 18 to 49 years. Per donor, three plates each were used for CD4 naive and CD4 memory, two for CD8 naive, and one for CD8 memory. Blood TCR repertoires of about five healthy adults were deeply sequenced to estimate repertoire size and the extent of clonotype sharing between individuals. Different laboratories and diverse techniques were used to prepare libraries and sequence TCR repertoires, to increase sequencing depth and limit assay-specific biases. Per donor, leukapheresis produced somewhere between about 0.9 and 9.5 billion PBMCs. Study-wide findings and limitations: Larger estimated clonotype richness was generally found for naive subsets than for memory subsets. Sampling was restricted to blood, and TCR repertoires in tissue are likely to differ from TCR repertoires in blood. Compared with non-shared clonotypes, the clonotypes found in all four sorted-subset donors had higher generation probabilities. Sharing across a few donors was observed for approximately 5% of naive CD4, less than 4% of naive CD8, over 2% of memory CD4, and about 0.4% of memory CD8 clonotypes. Even with the large sequencing depth, rarefaction of the sorted-subset datasets indicated that sequencing was incomplete. Pairwise subsampling indicated that sequencing depth was expected to affect the degree of clonotype sharing among donors. The small number of donors limited the genetic and exposure-history diversity represented.

As regards this clone: No antigen is known for it. It has no much larger one-base neighbor in the sample; base qualities were not kept.

Using the deep immunoSEQ assay, multiplex PCR amplified TCR CDR3 regions from genomic DNA. Extracted genomic DNA from each cell subset was spread evenly across all wells of several immunoSEQ 96-well plates, with each plate serving as a replicate. Each replicate PCR for sorted subsets received around 210 ng genomic DNA, equal to about 29,000 T cell genomes. The purified libraries were quantified using a Qubit 3.0 fluorometer, sized with a Bioanalyzer 2100, and then quantified again using the KAPA Library Quantification kit. Every immunoSEQ 96-well plate was sequenced on a dedicated single-read 150-cycle Illumina NextSeq 550 flow cell. The authors processed their data as follows. Because the immunoSEQ output included only junctional sequences and no quality scores, the filtering could not be the same as the filtering used for full-length reads. Sequences were annotated with PyIR, a Python wrapper for IgBLAST v1.9, using IMGT germline references to assign V/J genes and CDR3. Reads were filtered out if the reads had weak V/J assignments (E-value above 1e-6), no CDR3, stop codons, out-of-frame junctions, or ambiguous translated residues. V3J clonotypes were defined by identical inferred V gene, J gene, and CDR3 amino acid sequence. Percentage overlap between repertoires was computed as shared unique clonotypes divided by the size of the smaller repertoire. Richness of each repertoire was evaluated using RTK rarefaction, the Chao1 estimator, and Recon v2.1 estimates of unobserved clonotypes. For all TCRbeta clonotypes obtained by the gDNA method from a handful of donors, generation probabilities were computed with OLGA. TCRdb obtained this table from immuneACCESS and retained in-frame rearrangements with V and J assigned. These tables miss some clones; where compared with another copy, unresolved V genes account for less than half of the shortfall, and the remainder is unexplained. That table is the source of V, J and clone size, and D and trimming were worked out from the DNA. Recorded for this sample are over 2 million clones; approximately 90% of them occurred a single time. The top ten clonotypes cover 0.37% of the sample.

V lost 2 bases and J lost 11 bases, and the count of bases not matched to a germline gene is 18. The germline V gene yields SGHAT for CDR1 and FQNNGV for CDR2. From its cysteine to its phenylalanine, the CDR3 spans 16 amino acids. Solely the CDR3 DNA is kept, with 48 bases framed from the first base. The donors were healthy, HIV-negative adults who had no recently reported acute infections or vaccinations. Every donor was a Caucasian adult living in Nashville, Tennessee, USA. CD4+ T cells were enriched through magnetic negative selection, after which naive cells were positively selected on CD45RA and the remaining negative fraction served as the memory subset. Blood was obtained by leukapheresis, after which PBMCs were separated by Ficoll-Histopaque density gradient centrifugation and cryopreserved in liquid nitrogen vapor phase. Analytical flow cytometry was used to check the purity and quantity of every magnetically sorted T cell population. From each sorted fraction, genomic DNA was isolated and quantified by UV absorbance on a Nanodrop 2000c.

The sequence derives from a man between 18 and 29 years old in good health. Some clones in this sample may be carry-over from other donors' samples. The chain was built from TRBV11-2 and TRBJ2-7; 7 of the junction bases match TRBD2. Sequenced: naive CD4+ T cells from PBMCs. In light of the paper, this sample's cell subset or site label describes: CD45RA+ positively selected. The CDR3 region reads CASSLSAGTGGTGEYF. The nucleotides are TGTGCCAGCAGCTTATCCGCAGGCACGGGGGGAACGGGGGAGTACTTC.